Below are 21 T cell receptor beta chains sequenced from a single sample in a study of spatial heterogeneity in lung cancer. Via MiXCR, TCRdb re-called the 5' RACE reads, giving one row per CDR3 protein. The profile shows about 23,000 distinct CDR3 sequences, about 4.7% of them singletons. Sample time point: sample taken at primary tumor resection. The authors sequenced whole RNA from tumor, nontumor lung or frozen PBMC without sorting. The source material was PBMCs, sampled at surgery. These receptors all stem from a male donor with early-stage non-small cell lung cancer.

By proportion, this clonotype is medium-sized. The chain recombines TRBV5-1 with TRBJ2-3; D is ambiguous. CDR3 size: 15 residues. Germline V gene data show CDR1 as SGHRS and CDR2 as YFSETQ. Between the trimmed V and J ends, which lost 0 bases and 4 bases, there was a span of 12 bases. DNA of the CDR3: TGCGCCAGCAGCTTGGGGGGTTGGTCCGCAGATACGCAGTATTTT. Residues: CASSLGGWSADTQYF.

This clonotype was seen many times. This chain uses TRBV3-1 with TRBJ1-2; perhaps TRBD1 as D (6 bases). The CDR3 has 15 residues. V gave up 1 base and J gave up 5 bases, with 14 bases separating them. Per germline, CDR1 LGHDT and CDR2 YNNKEL (reference sequence). The CDR3 nucleotides read TGTGCCAGCAGCCAAGGCCCTGGACAGCTGTATGGCTACACCTTC. Its protein product is CASSQGPGQLYGYTF.

This clonotype was recorded many times. The rearrangement joins TRBV28 to TRBJ2-2; D not resolved. CDR1 is MDHEN and CDR2 is SYDVKM in the germline V gene. Trimming removed 1 base at V and 0 bases at J, with 3 bases between. The CDR3 extends over 14 amino acids. The CDR3: CASSLYANTGELFF. Here the CDR3 DNA reads TGTGCCAGCAGTTTATACGCGAACACCGGGGAGCTGTTTTTT.

This clonotype was picked up many times. The chain joins TRBV30 to TRBJ2-7, with 7 bases identical to TRBD1. CDR1 GTSNPN and CDR2 SVGIG come from the germline V gene (reference sequence). The trim removed 0 bases at V and 5 bases at J, leaving 1 base unmatched. This CDR3 contains 12 residues. CDR3 amino acids: CAWSVTGNEQYF. CDR3 nucleotides: TGTGCCTGGAGTGTGACAGGGAACGAGCAGTACTTC.

This clonotype was seen many times. The chain has TRBV2 and TRBJ2-1; 12 bases are shared with TRBD2. After removal of 6 bases from V and 4 bases from J, the junction contained 4 bases not matched to a gene. Germline V gene sequence: CDR1 SNHLY, CDR2 FYNNEI. This CDR3 is built from 15 residues. The CDR3 protein is CASRTSGSRYNEQFF. In DNA form, the CDR3 reads TGTGCCAGCAGGACTAGCGGGAGTCGGTACAATGAGCAGTTCTTC. Filled out from reference TRBV2 and TRBJ2-1, the complete variable domain reads EPEVTQTPSHQVTQMGQEVILRCVPISNHLYFYWYRQILGQKVEFLVSFYNNEISEKSEIFDDQFSVERPDGSNFTLKIRSTKLEDSAMYFCASRTSGSRYNEQFFGPGTRLTVL.

This clonotype has ten or more counts. V is TRBV7-2 and J is TRBJ1-1; possible D gene TRBD1, 5 bases. The V gene's germline CDR1 is SGHTA and CDR2 FQGNSA. This CDR3 comprises 15 residues. Trimming took 2 bases from V and 0 from J, leaving 10 bases between them. This CDR3 reads CASSLKSGLNTEAFF. CDR3 sequence (DNA): TGTGCCAGCAGCTTAAAGTCAGGGTTGAACACTGAAGCTTTCTTT. The full variable domain, rest sourced from reference TRBV7-2 and TRBJ1-1, is GAGVSQSPSNKVTEKGKDVELRCDPISGHTALYWYRQSLGQGLEFLIYFQGNSAPDKSGLPSDRFSAERTGGSVSTLTIQRTQQEDSAVYLCASSLKSGLNTEAFFGQGTRLTVV.

This clonotype was detected ten times or more. The J gene is TRBJ1-5, the V gene TRBV7-9, with TRBD1 identical over 8 bases. The CDR3 has 14 amino acids. Germline trimming cut 5 bases from V and 3 bases from J; bases unmatched to any gene: 3. Germline lookup yields CDR1 SEHNR and CDR2 FQNEAQ (reference sequence). CDR3 loop: CASSQDRDNQPQHF. CDR3 bases: TGTGCCAGCAGCCAGGACAGGGACAATCAGCCCCAGCATTTT.

This clonotype appeared many times. The chain couples TRBV5-1 to TRBJ2-3; perhaps D is TRBD1 or TRBD2 (5 bases each). Trimming removed 5 bases from V and 4 bases from J, with 14 bases in between. CDR3 length: 14 amino acids. Germline CDR1 reads SGHRS; CDR2 reads YFSETQ. CDR3 sequence: CASSSGTRADTQYF. The CDR3 coding sequence is TGCGCCAGCAGTTCCGGGACCAGGGCAGATACGCAGTATTTT.

Ten or more counts support this clonotype. The chain recombines TRBV18 with TRBJ2-7, with D perhaps matching TRBD1 (6 bases). The CDR3 loop spans 16 amino acids. The germline V and J ends were trimmed by 4 bases and 0 bases, with 16 bases remaining between them. Germline CDR1 is KGHSH and CDR2 is LQKENI. The CDR3 nucleotides read TGTGCCAGCTCACAAAGGACGGGACAAAGCTCCTACGAGCAGTACTTC. This codes for CASSQRTGQSSYEQYF.

There are a few counts of this clonotype. The genes are TRBV7-3 and TRBJ1-1; tentatively, D is TRBD1 (5 bases). The CDR3 has 14 residues. Germline assignment: CDR1 SGHTA and CDR2 FQGTGA. The V and J ends lost 1 base and 1 base respectively, with 7 bases between them. CDR3 in amino acids: CASSLMGRNTEAFF. The CDR3 nucleotides are TGTGCCAGCAGCTTAATGGGACGGAACACTGAAGCTTTCTTT.

This clonotype was seen at least ten times. The CDR3 sequence: CSVYGGQGAHGRSPDTQYF. CDR3 DNA: TGCAGCGTCTACGGGGGACAGGGGGCGCATGGCCGGTCCCCGGATACGCAGTATTTT. The J gene is TRBJ2-3, the V gene TRBV29-1, with 12 bases aligning to TRBD1. The CDR3 length is 19 residues. Germline CDR1 and CDR2: SQVTM and ANQGSEA. The ends lost 6 bases at V and 6 bases at J; junction bases unmatched: 22.

On this clonotype: One base away lies a much larger clone, so this may be a sequencing read error. This sequence joins TRBV5-1 and TRBJ1-2; TRBD1 might be the D (5 bases). There are 14 residues in the CDR3. V was pared by 4 bases and J by 1 base, with 11 bases between. Per the germline V gene, CDR1 is SGHRS and CDR2 is YFSETQ. DNA for the CDR3: TGCGCCAGCAGCGTACAGGACTATAACTATGGCTACACCTTC. It encodes CASSVQDYNYGYTF.

At least ten counts were recorded for this clonotype. The rearrangement links TRBV5-1 to TRBJ1-1; the match to TRBD1 covers 8 bases. This CDR3 is 12 amino acids long. V dropped 3 bases and J dropped 10; count of bases not matched to a gene: 5. Germline CDR1 is SGHRS and CDR2 is YFSETQ. The CDR3 region is CASSYGQGGAFF. The CDR3 DNA sequence: TGCGCCAGCAGCTACGGACAGGGTGGAGCTTTCTTT.

This clonotype was recorded many times. The V and J genes are TRBV20-1 and TRBJ1-5; D not certain. Trimming removed 6 bases from V and 4 bases from J, with 13 bases in between. The CDR3 runs 13 residues. The germline CDR1 and CDR2 sequences are DFQATT and SNEGSKA (reference sequence). Written as DNA, the CDR3 is TGCAGTGCCACGACCTCTTTTAATCAGCCCCAGCATTTT. This codes for CSATTSFNQPQHF.

There are many counts of this clonotype. This rearrangement joins TRBV6-6 to TRBJ1-1, with D hard to call. Trimming removed 0 bases from V and 8 bases from J, with 13 bases in between. Per germline, CDR1 MNHNY and CDR2 SVGAGI (reference sequence). The CDR3 consists of 14 residues. CDR3 nucleotide sequence: TGTGCCAGCAGTTACTCTGAGCCGGGAGCGGAAGCTTTCTTT. Amino acid sequence: CASSYSEPGAEAFF.

The table lists this clonotype with many counts. The rearrangement uses TRBV28 and TRBJ1-2, with a tentative D call TRBD1 (5 bases). CDR1 is MDHEN, CDR2 SYDVKM, per germline. CDR3 length equals 14 residues. V was trimmed by 2 bases and J by 5 bases, leaving 12 bases between them. In DNA, the CDR3 is TGTGCCAGCAGTTTAGACAGTCCAGCTTATGGCTACACCTTC. Protein: CASSLDSPAYGYTF.

The sample holds many counts of this clonotype. V gene TRBV6-5 combines with J gene TRBJ2-5; TRBD1 matches 7 bases. The CDR3 totals 14 residues. V was pared by 5 bases and J by 1 base, with 4 bases of the junction left unmatched. Germline assignment: CDR1 MNHEY and CDR2 SVGAGI. The CDR3 DNA follows: TGTGCCAGCAGTCGCCGGGACAGCCAAGAGACCCAGTACTTC. This gives the protein CASSRRDSQETQYF.

The V gene is TRBV3-1, the J gene TRBJ2-7; possibly TRBD1 for D (5 bases). The CDR3 is 14 amino acids. V lost 1 base, J lost 6 bases, and 13 bases lay in between. The germline CDR1 and CDR2 sequences are LGHDT and YNNKEL (reference sequence). CDR3 loop: CASSQAQVKGEQYF. The CDR3 region has the DNA TGTGCCAGCAGCCAAGCACAGGTAAAGGGCGAGCAGTACTTC.

This clonotype was observed at least ten times. This chain uses TRBV16 with TRBJ1-1; perhaps TRBD1 as D (5 bases). CDR1 KGHSY and CDR2 FQNENV come from the germline V gene. The CDR3 sequence is 16 residues long. Trimming left V 0 bases short and J 5 bases short, with 16 bases between. The CDR3 here is CASSQSNPREGTEAFF. CDR3 bases: TGTGCCAGCAGCCAATCGAACCCCAGGGAGGGGACTGAAGCTTTCTTT.

This clonotype came up many times. The genes are TRBV28 and TRBJ2-7; a weak D match, TRBD1 (6 bases). Germline assignment: CDR1 MDHEN and CDR2 SYDVKM. V lost 5 bases and J lost 3, with 14 bases in between. This CDR3 has 14 amino acids. The CDR3 spells CASSPQGRRYEQYF. In nucleotides, the CDR3 is TGTGCCAGCAGTCCACAGGGCCGTCGCTACGAGCAGTACTTC. The complete variable domain, with remaining parts taken from reference TRBV28 and TRBJ2-7, reads DVKVTQSSRYLVKRTGEKVFLECVQDMDHENMFWYRQDPGLGLRLIYFSYDVKMKEKGDIPEGYSVSREKKERFSLILESASTNQTSMYLCASSPQGRRYEQYFGPGTRLTVT.

This clonotype was seen at least ten times. The genes are TRBV7-9 and TRBJ2-5; D not resolved. Germline loops: CDR1 SEHNR, CDR2 FQNEAQ (reference sequence). V was trimmed by 5 bases and J by 0 bases, leaving 13 bases between them. This CDR3 region has 15 residues. CDR3 region: CASSPRIANQETQYF. The DNA for the CDR3 is TGTGCCAGCAGCCCCCGGATAGCTAACCAAGAGACCCAGTACTTC.